This TCR beta chain was identified during a study of identical twins' blood T cells. TCRdb analysed the 5' RACE reads with MiXCR anew, one entry per CDR3 protein. The sample consists of around 380,000 distinct CDR3 sequences, 28% of them appearing once. Study conclusions and caveats: V gene usage reportedly matched far better within twin pairs than unrelated donors. Twin repertoire similarity may partly reflect shared environment. Abundant TCRbeta CDR3s overlapped more between twins than with unrelated donors.

A note on this clonotype: What it recognizes is unknown.

All three twin pairs grew up together with likely shared infections and vaccines. Germline V gives CDR1 SGHKS, CDR2 YYEKEE (reference sequence). The CDR3 length is 16 residues. The germline V and J ends were trimmed by 0 bases and 3 bases, with 14 bases remaining between them. The receptor was derived from a woman aged 18-49 years in good health. The genes are TRBV5-5 and TRBJ2-3, with D unclear. The specimen sequenced was PBMCs. The CDR3 DNA is TGTGCCAGCAGCTTGGATCAGGTGATTTGGACAGATACGCAGTATTTT. Translation: CASSLDQVIWTDTQYF.